Listed below are T cell receptor beta chains from one sample, sequenced in a study of blood T cell repertoires in COVID-19. The data were produced by immunoSEQ multiplex PCR, yet TCRdb's version contains in-frame clones alone and is incomplete. Of 270,000 or so clones in the sample, under 90% were seen once. The sequenced sample was peripheral blood. Receptors originate from a human donor in a cohort sampled during active COVID-19. Each CDR3 is given with its conserved first and last residue. The order of the fields is V gene, J gene, clone size, D gene, CDR3 protein, CDR3 DNA. D genes are given only for firm matches. The size of a clone is reported for some rows only, either as once, few or many, or as a class for expanded clones.

TRBV6-5	TRBJ1-1	-	-	CASTPGLLNTEAFF	TGTGCCAGCACCCCGGGACTTCTGAACACTGAAGCTTTCTTT
TRBV13	TRBJ2-7	once	TRBD1	CASSLYGTGAYEQYF	TGTGCCAGCAGCTTATACGGGACAGGCGCCTACGAGCAGTACTTC
TRBV19	TRBJ1-5	-	-	CASSLLGDQPQHF	TGTGCCAGTAGCCTCCTAGGGGATCAGCCCCAGCATTTT
TRBV11-2	TRBJ1-1	-	-	CASSLGQGRAFF	TGTGCCAGCAGCTTGGGGCAGGGGAGAGCTTTCTTT
TRBV6-1	TRBJ1-2	-	-	CASSERGSLYGYTF	TGTGCCAGCAGTGAAAGGGGCAGCCTCTATGGCTACACCTTC
TRBV19	TRBJ2-1	-	-	CASSIDGYNEQFF	TGTGCCAGTAGTATAGACGGCTACAATGAGCAGTTCTTC
TRBV27	TRBJ2-1	-	TRBD1	CASSPGDREIYNEQFF	TGTGCCAGCAGTCCGGGGGACAGGGAAATTTACAATGAGCAGTTCTTC
TRBV5-4	TRBJ2-3	-	-	CASSLPGLEGTDTQYF	TGTGCCAGCAGCCTACCGGGACTCGAAGGCACAGATACGCAGTATTTT
TRBV9	TRBJ2-1	-	-	CASSVDPPVGSVNEQFF	TGTGCCAGCAGCGTAGACCCCCCCGTAGGGAGTGTAAATGAGCAGTTCTTC
TRBV11-2	TRBJ2-1	-	TRBD2	CASSLAGGVAGGIEQFF	TGTGCCAGCAGCTTAGCTGGTGGGGTAGCGGGAGGAATTGAGCAGTTCTTC
TRBV28	TRBJ1-4	-	-	CASSSFVGANEKLFF	TGTGCCAGCAGTTCTTTTGTAGGAGCTAATGAAAAACTGTTTTTT
TRBV12-5	TRBJ2-2	-	TRBD2	CASDPSGTKTGELFF	TGTGCTAGTGACCCTAGCGGGACAAAGACCGGGGAGCTGTTTTTT
TRBV27	TRBJ2-1	once	TRBD2	CASSSYQREFYNEQFF	TGTGCCAGCAGTTCGTACCAGCGGGAGTTCTACAATGAGCAGTTCTTC
TRBV28	TRBJ2-7	-	TRBD2	CASSSGGFSVFHEQYF	TGTGCCAGCAGTAGCGGGGGGTTCAGCGTGTTCCACGAGCAGTACTTC
TRBV28	TRBJ1-4	-	TRBD1	CASSPGGLNEKLFF	TGTGCCAGCAGCCCAGGGGGCTTAAATGAAAAACTGTTTTTT
TRBV5-1	TRBJ1-1	-	TRBD1	CASSLGQGAKNTEAFF	TGCGCCAGCAGCTTAGGACAGGGGGCAAAGAACACTGAAGCTTTCTTT
TRBV5-4	TRBJ2-5	-	-	CASSLSGDETQYF	TGTGCCAGCAGCTTATCAGGGGACGAGACCCAGTACTTC
TRBV27	TRBJ1-6	-	-	CASSISSYNSPLHF	TGTGCCAGCAGTATTAGCTCCTATAATTCACCCCTCCACTTT
TRBV10-2	TRBJ2-1	-	TRBD2	CASNQRGGDEQFF	TGCGCCAGCAACCAGCGGGGGGGGGATGAGCAGTTCTTC
TRBV7-9	TRBJ2-3	once	-	CASSPSIRTDTQYF	TGTGCCAGCAGCCCATCTATTCGCACAGATACGCAGTATTTT
TRBV10-3	TRBJ1-4	-	-	CAISPGGRGATNEKLFF	TGTGCCATCAGCCCGGGAGGTAGGGGCGCAACTAATGAAAAACTGTTTTTT
TRBV19	TRBJ1-4	-	-	CASNKPRDELFF	TGTGCCAGTAATAAACCGAGGGATGAACTGTTTTTT
TRBV6-5	TRBJ1-6	-	-	CASMQVSYNSPLHF	TGTGCCAGCATGCAGGTCTCCTATAATTCACCCCTCCACTTT
TRBV27	TRBJ2-1	-	-	CASTPLQGGYNEQFF	TGTGCCAGCACCCCCCTACAGGGAGGGTACAATGAGCAGTTCTTC
TRBV4-1	TRBJ2-7	-	-	CASSQVGAGREQYF	TGCGCCAGCAGCCAAGTGGGGGCAGGGCGCGAGCAGTACTTC
TRBV3-1/TRBV3-2	TRBJ1-2	-	TRBD1	CASSLGTGGGYTF	TGTGCCAGCAGCCTCGGGACAGGGGGCGGCTACACCTTC
TRBV7-9	TRBJ2-7	few	TRBD2	CASSSRLAGLSYEQYF	TGTGCCAGCAGCTCCCGACTAGCGGGGCTTTCCTACGAGCAGTACTTC
TRBV13	TRBJ2-7	-	-	CASSPPGQRSQGEQYF	TGTGCCAGCAGCCCCCCGGGACAACGGTCCCAAGGCGAGCAGTACTTC
TRBV2	TRBJ2-1	-	-	CASSLRGRASYNEQFF	TGTGCCAGCAGTCTAAGGGGCAGGGCAAGCTACAATGAGCAGTTCTTC
TRBV19	TRBJ2-7	-	TRBD2	CASSMGGSRNHEQYF	TGTGCCAGTAGTATGGGCGGGAGCCGAAATCACGAGCAGTACTTC
TRBV15	TRBJ1-1	-	-	CATSRVGGSGTEAFF	TGTGCCACCAGCAGAGTGGGGGGGAGCGGCACTGAAGCTTTCTTT
TRBV3-1/TRBV3-2	TRBJ2-1	-	-	CASSPLIEAAKYNEQFF	TGTGCCAGCAGCCCATTGATCGAGGCCGCAAAATACAATGAGCAGTTCTTC
TRBV5-1	TRBJ2-5	-	TRBD2	CASSRELAGGETQYF	TGCGCCAGCAGCAGGGAGCTAGCGGGCGGGGAGACCCAGTACTTC
TRBV5-1	TRBJ2-3	-	TRBD2	CASSFPGLAGADTQYF	TGCGCCAGCAGCTTCCCGGGACTAGCGGGAGCAGATACGCAGTATTTT
TRBV28	TRBJ2-3	-	-	CASSWDSFGGPESTDTQYF	TGTGCCAGCAGTTGGGACTCGTTCGGGGGGCCCGAAAGCACAGATACGCAGTATTTT
TRBV18	TRBJ1-3	-	-	CASSPGQGNTIYF	TGTGCCAGCTCACCCGGACAGGGAAACACCATATATTTT
TRBV3-1/TRBV3-2	TRBJ1-4	-	TRBD1	CASSLTGSNEKLFF	TGTGCCAGCAGCCTGACAGGGTCGAATGAAAAACTGTTTTTT
TRBV10-1	TRBJ2-2	-	TRBD2	CATKSQTGTTSRWVPRTAGELFF	TGCGCCACCAAATCCCAAACCGGGACTACGAGTAGGTGGGTCCCGAGAACCGCCGGGGAGCTGTTTTTT
TRBV5-6	TRBJ1-5	-	TRBD1	CASSWGQGSNQPQHF	TGTGCCAGCAGCTGGGGACAGGGGAGCAATCAGCCCCAGCATTTT
TRBV7-8	TRBJ2-2	-	TRBD2	CASSLTSGRNTGELFF	TGTGCCAGCAGTCTGACTAGCGGGAGAAACACCGGGGAGCTGTTTTTT
TRBV19	TRBJ2-7	-	TRBD2	CASSPWGGSYEQYF	TGTGCCAGTAGTCCCTGGGGGGGCTCCTACGAGCAGTACTTC
TRBV5-6	TRBJ2-3	-	-	CASSSRGDTQYF	TGTGCCAGCAGCTCACGAGGGGATACGCAGTATTTT
TRBV5-1	TRBJ2-1	-	-	CASSLEPRSSYNEQFF	TGCGCCAGCAGCTTGGAACCGCGGAGCTCCTACAATGAGCAGTTCTTC
TRBV11-1	TRBJ1-2	once	-	CASSLRGLDYGYTF	TGTGCCAGCAGCTTAAGGGGACTCGACTATGGCTACACCTTC
TRBV5-1	TRBJ2-2	-	TRBD2	CASSLRLAGEAGELFF	TGCGCCAGCAGCTTAAGACTAGCGGGGGAGGCCGGGGAGCTGTTTTTT
TRBV6-5	TRBJ1-2	-	-	CASRSGFGYTF	TGTGCCAGCAGGTCAGGGTTTGGCTACACCTTC
TRBV5-4	TRBJ2-3	-	-	CASSLGGQISTDTQYF	TGTGCCAGCAGCTTGGGTGGACAGATAAGCACAGATACGCAGTATTTT
TRBV7-3	TRBJ2-1	-	TRBD1	CASSLLGKGAGEQFF	TGTGCCAGCAGCTTATTGGGGAAGGGGGCGGGTGAGCAGTTCTTC
TRBV6-6	TRBJ2-3	once	TRBD1	CASSTGQGGPDTQYF	TGTGCCAGCAGCACGGGACAGGGGGGCCCAGATACGCAGTATTTT
TRBV6-2/TRBV6-3	TRBJ2-3	-	-	CASSYRAGETQYF	TGTGCCAGCAGTTACAGGGCCGGGGAGACGCAGTATTTT
TRBV7-2	TRBJ1-2	-	-	CASSLGVAATNYGYTF	TGTGCCAGCAGCTTAGGAGTAGCAGCGACTAACTATGGCTACACCTTC
TRBV7-2	TRBJ2-5	-	TRBD1	CASTPGRRRQGRETQYF	TGTGCCAGCACCCCCGGGCGTCGGAGACAGGGGAGAGAGACCCAGTACTTC
TRBV7-6	TRBJ2-1	-	-	CASSLTEYNEQFF	TGTGCCAGCAGCTTGACAGAATACAATGAGCAGTTCTTC